This is a list of T cell receptor beta chains from one sample in a study of T-cell reconstitution after alpha-beta-depleted transplantation in children. TCRdb processed the PCR reads anew with MiXCR; each CDR3 protein has one entry. The table has 450,000 to 550,000 distinct CDR3 sequences, more than 9.5% seen once; the top ten hold 12% to 15%. The input for sequencing was PBMCs, mostly from graft donor cells, taken 180 days after TCRalphabeta/CD19-depleted stem cell transplant. These receptor sequences come from a female patient aged 2-10 years who had a stem cell transplant for aplastic anemia, so the T cells may come from the graft donor. CDR3s include the opening cysteine and the closing phenylalanine or tryptophan. The D gene is left open where the match is weak. A row's size may be missing; if present it is once, few, many or a size class.

CDR3	DNA	D	size	J	V
CASRFPGQGRNQPQHF	TGTGCCAGCAGATTCCCGGGACAGGGGCGAAATCAGCCCCAGCATTTT	TRBD1	few	TRBJ1-5	TRBV28
CSEWKREGRETQYF	TGCAGTGAATGGAAGCGGGAGGGCCGGGAGACCCAGTACTTC	TRBD2	-	TRBJ2-5	TRBV20-1
CASSPGLGGETQYF	TGTGCCAGCAGTCCCGGGCTAGGAGGCGAGACCCAGTACTTC	-	few	TRBJ2-5	TRBV28
CASSWRGGETQYF	TGTGCCAGCAGCTGGCGGGGAGGAGAGACCCAGTACTTC	-	many	TRBJ2-5	TRBV13
CASSRDRGNTGELFF	TGTGCCAGCAGCCGGGACAGGGGGAACACCGGGGAGCTGTTTTTT	TRBD1	many	TRBJ2-2	TRBV7-9
CASSQDQSGGNTEAFF	TGCGCCAGCAGCCAAGATCAATCAGGGGGAAACACTGAAGCTTTCTTT	TRBD1	-	TRBJ1-1	TRBV4-1
CASSSRTGGPVEPQHF	TGTGCCAGCAGCTCGAGGACAGGGGGCCCGGTGGAGCCCCAGCATTTT	TRBD1	-	TRBJ1-5	TRBV7-9
CASSVEREGSYNEQFF	TGTGCCAGCAGCGTAGAACGGGAGGGGTCCTACAATGAGCAGTTCTTC	TRBD2	few	TRBJ2-1	TRBV9
CASTSNRIRYGYTF	TGTGCCAGCACCTCCAACAGGATTCGTTATGGCTACACCTTC	-	-	TRBJ1-2	TRBV12-3/TRBV12-4
CASSDRERDTQYF	TGTGCCAGCAGCGACCGGGAGAGAGATACGCAGTATTTT	-	few	TRBJ2-3	TRBV7-2
CASLLKGGETQYF	TGTGCCTCCCTTTTGAAGGGAGGGGAGACCCAGTACTTC	TRBD2	-	TRBJ2-5	TRBV30
CSVPGQGDTEAFF	TGCAGCGTTCCAGGACAGGGGGACACTGAAGCTTTCTTT	TRBD1	many	TRBJ1-1	TRBV29-1
CASSQGGQGFNEQFF	TGCGCCAGCAGCCAAGGCGGGCAGGGCTTCAATGAGCAGTTCTTC	-	few	TRBJ2-1	TRBV4-3
CASSDRDRGMNTEAFF	TGTGCCAGCAGCGACCGGGACAGGGGCATGAACACTGAAGCTTTCTTT	TRBD1	-	TRBJ1-1	TRBV13
CASSPLRDRVDYGYTF	TGTGCCAGCAGTCCCCTGCGGGACAGGGTAGACTATGGCTACACCTTC	TRBD1	-	TRBJ1-2	TRBV2
CSGQGVGTGELFF	TGCAGCGGACAGGGCGTCGGGACCGGGGAGCTGTTTTTT	TRBD1	few	TRBJ2-2	TRBV29-1
CASSLSPRGKETQYF	TGCGCCAGCAGCCTCTCCCCCCGTGGGAAAGAGACCCAGTACTTC	-	-	TRBJ2-5	TRBV5-1
CATSSNTGELFF	TGTGCCACCAGTAGCAACACCGGGGAGCTGTTTTTT	-	-	TRBJ2-2	TRBV24-1
CASSFSLAEADTQYF	TGTGCCAGCAGCTTTAGTCTAGCGGAAGCAGATACGCAGTATTTT	TRBD2	few	TRBJ2-3	TRBV7-2
CATRTGGTPIQYF	TGTGCCACCCGGACGGGCGGGACGCCCATTCAGTACTTC	-	-	TRBJ2-4	TRBV28
CAISAFTADTSPDTQYF	TGTGCCATCAGTGCCTTTACAGCGGACACCTCACCGGATACGCAGTATTTT	-	many	TRBJ2-3	TRBV10-3
CASSQEGSGRQPQHF	TGCGCCAGCAGCCAAGAGGGTAGCGGGCGGCAGCCCCAGCATTTT	-	-	TRBJ1-5	TRBV4-1
CANPRQGDEQYF	TGTGCCAACCCTAGGCAGGGCGACGAGCAGTACTTC	-	-	TRBJ2-7	TRBV24-1
CASSPGQGRKNSPLHF	TGTGCCAGCAGTCCGGGACAGGGACGGAAGAACTCACCCCTCCACTTT	TRBD1	-	TRBJ1-6	TRBV12-3/TRBV12-4
CASSSRVGNTGEGMNTEAFF	TGTGCCAGCAGCTCTCGAGTGGGGAACACAGGGGAGGGCATGAACACTGAAGCTTTCTTT	TRBD1	few	TRBJ1-1	TRBV11-2
CASSLAGGHNYEQYF	TGCGCCAGCAGCCTAGCGGGGGGGCATAACTACGAGCAGTACTTC	TRBD2	-	TRBJ2-7	TRBV5-1
CASSYRVNQPQHF	TGTGCCAGCAGTTACCGGGTCAATCAGCCCCAGCATTTT	-	-	TRBJ1-5	TRBV6-2/TRBV6-3
CASSLAGPHIQETQYF	TGTGCCAGCAGCTTGGCGGGACCCCACATCCAAGAGACCCAGTACTTC	-	few	TRBJ2-5	TRBV5-8
CASSHGTGSTDTQYF	TGCGCCAGCAGCCACGGGACAGGGAGCACAGATACGCAGTATTTT	TRBD1	few	TRBJ2-3	TRBV4-3
CASSHDRAEQYF	TGTGCCAGCAGCCACGACAGGGCCGAGCAGTACTTC	TRBD1	-	TRBJ2-7	TRBV3-1
CSAEDRGRNQPQHF	TGCAGTGCCGAGGACAGGGGTAGGAATCAGCCCCAGCATTTT	TRBD1	few	TRBJ1-5	TRBV20-1
CASSQGAYPYEQYF	TGTGCCAGCAGTCAGGGGGCTTACCCCTACGAGCAGTACTTC	TRBD1	-	TRBJ2-7	TRBV28
CASTPGTGEDTQYF	TGCGCCAGCACCCCCGGGACAGGGGAAGATACGCAGTATTTT	TRBD1	-	TRBJ2-3	TRBV5-1
CASSGRPATNEKLFF	TGTGCCAGCAGTGGACGGCCCGCAACTAATGAAAAACTGTTTTTT	-	-	TRBJ1-4	TRBV6-1
CASSLAGVTGANVLTF	TGTGCCAGCAGCTTAGCGGGAGTAACTGGGGCCAACGTCCTGACTTTC	-	-	TRBJ2-6	TRBV7-9
CASSLGQPRQFF	TGTGCCAGCAGCCTGGGGCAGCCAAGGCAGTTCTTC	-	many	TRBJ2-1	TRBV12-3/TRBV12-4
CASRVDTEAFF	TGTGCCAGCAGGGTTGACACTGAAGCTTTCTTT	-	few	TRBJ1-1	TRBV12-3/TRBV12-4
CASSPRGSIQYF	TGTGCCAGCAGCCCACGGGGCAGCATTCAGTACTTC	-	few	TRBJ2-4	TRBV7-9
CASSLDSGITGELFF	TGCGCCAGCAGCTTGGATTCAGGGATCACCGGGGAGCTGTTTTTT	-	few	TRBJ2-2	TRBV5-1
CASSLEETGGTDTQYF	TGCGCCAGCAGCTTGGAAGAGACAGGTGGCACAGATACGCAGTATTTT	-	few	TRBJ2-3	TRBV5-1
CASSARTAPNTGELFF	TGTGCCAGCAGCGCCCGGACAGCTCCGAACACCGGGGAGCTGTTTTTT	-	-	TRBJ2-2	TRBV7-6
CASSMGQGARSSNQPQHF	TGTGCCAGTAGTATGGGACAGGGGGCGAGAAGTTCAAATCAGCCCCAGCATTTT	TRBD1	few	TRBJ1-5	TRBV19
CSVEGGLAGRAYEQYF	TGCAGCGTTGAAGGGGGACTAGCGGGTCGGGCCTACGAGCAGTACTTC	TRBD2	many	TRBJ2-7	TRBV29-1
CSARGLNTGELFF	TGCAGTGCTAGAGGCCTAAACACCGGGGAGCTGTTTTTT	-	-	TRBJ2-2	TRBV20-1
CSRQFTDTQYF	TGCAGTCGACAGTTCACAGATACGCAGTATTTT	-	few	TRBJ2-3	TRBV20-1
CASRLGGSSYNEQFF	TGTGCCAGCAGGCTTGGCGGGAGCTCCTACAATGAGCAGTTCTTC	TRBD2	many	TRBJ2-1	TRBV12-3/TRBV12-4
CASSTGTSPLDEQYF	TGTGCCAGCAGCACGGGGACTAGTCCCTTGGACGAGCAGTACTTC	TRBD2	few	TRBJ2-7	TRBV9
CSAHREGEQYF	TGCAGTGCTCACAGGGAAGGCGAGCAGTACTTC	-	few	TRBJ2-7	TRBV20-1
CASDDIPRTGAYEQYF	TGTGCCAGCGACGATATCCCCCGGACAGGGGCCTACGAGCAGTACTTC	TRBD1	-	TRBJ2-7	TRBV6-2/TRBV6-3
CASSYPDREQYF	TGTGCCAGCAGTTACCCGGACCGCGAGCAGTACTTC	-	-	TRBJ2-7	TRBV6-2/TRBV6-3
CASSYLGGDSYEQYF	TGTGCCAGCAGTTATCTCGGGGGCGACTCCTACGAGCAGTACTTC	-	few	TRBJ2-7	TRBV27
CASSYERGASPEAFF	TGTGCCAGCAGTTATGAGAGGGGCGCCAGCCCTGAAGCTTTCTTT	-	few	TRBJ1-1	TRBV6-2/TRBV6-3
CASSLVGYRYYGYTF	TGTGCCAGCAGCTTGGTGGGCTATCGGTACTATGGCTACACCTTC	-	-	TRBJ1-2	TRBV5-6
CASSECREGRRLAGVRYTQYF	TGTGCCAGCAGTGAATGTCGGGAGGGTAGGAGATTAGCGGGAGTAAGGTATACGCAGTATTTT	TRBD2	-	TRBJ2-3	TRBV25-1